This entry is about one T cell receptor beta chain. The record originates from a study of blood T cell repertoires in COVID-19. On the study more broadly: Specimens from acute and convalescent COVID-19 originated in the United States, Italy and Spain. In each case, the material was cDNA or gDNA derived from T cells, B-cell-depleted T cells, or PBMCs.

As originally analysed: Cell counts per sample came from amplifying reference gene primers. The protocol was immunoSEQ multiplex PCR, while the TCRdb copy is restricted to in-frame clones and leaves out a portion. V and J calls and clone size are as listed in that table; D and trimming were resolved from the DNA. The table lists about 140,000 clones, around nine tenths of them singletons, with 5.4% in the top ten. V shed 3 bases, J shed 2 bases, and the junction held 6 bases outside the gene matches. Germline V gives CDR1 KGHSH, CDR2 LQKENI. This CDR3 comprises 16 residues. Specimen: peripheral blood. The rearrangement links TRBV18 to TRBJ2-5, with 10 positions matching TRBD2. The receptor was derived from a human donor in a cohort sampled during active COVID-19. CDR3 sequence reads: CASSPKAGGTQETQYF. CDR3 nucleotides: TGTGCCAGCTCACCCAAAGCGGGGGGGACTCAAGAGACCCAGTACTTC.